A selection of T cell receptor beta chains follows, all from one sample in a study of T cell responses to AZD1222 COVID-19 vaccine. Repertoires were generated with immunoSEQ multiplex PCR, while TCRdb's copy carries only in-frame clones and drops some. Of around 200,000 clones in the sample, roughly 93% were seen once. The sequencing here drew on peripheral blood, taken on day 0 of AZD1222 vaccination. Receptor source: an adult in good health. CDR3s include the opening cysteine and the closing phenylalanine or tryptophan. The order of the fields is clone size, J gene, V gene, D gene, CDR3 DNA, CDR3 protein. The D gene is left open where the match is weak. Some rows have no size entry. The others give once, few or many, or a class for an expanded clone.

-	TRBJ1-2	TRBV9	-	TGTGCCAGCAGCGTAGGGTGGCAGGAGTATTATGGCTACACCTTC	CASSVGWQEYYGYTF
once	TRBJ2-1	TRBV10-3	-	TGTGCCATCAGTGTGTCCAGGCCGGACAATGAGCAGTTCTTC	CAISVSRPDNEQFF
-	TRBJ2-1	TRBV27	TRBD1	TGTGCCAGCAGTTTAACGACAGGGGAAGTGTACAATGAGCAGTTCTTC	CASSLTTGEVYNEQFF
-	TRBJ1-5	TRBV29-1	-	TGCAGCTTTCAACAGGGACTCAATCAGCCCCAGCATTTT	CSFQQGLNQPQHF
-	TRBJ1-1	TRBV24-1	-	TGTGCCACCAGTGATTTGATTGAAGCTTTCTTT	CATSDLIEAFF
once	TRBJ2-7	TRBV28	-	TGTGCCGGCTGGTTTTCAAGGAGCGCCTACGAGCAGTACTTC	CAGWFSRSAYEQYF
-	TRBJ2-3	TRBV6-5	-	TGTGCCAGCAGTCCTAACTCGAGAGTGGCAGATACGCAGTATTTT	CASSPNSRVADTQYF
-	TRBJ1-6	TRBV28	TRBD1	TGTGCCAGCACCACATCGGACAGGGAGGTGGCACCCCTCCACTTT	CASTTSDREVAPLHF
-	TRBJ1-1	TRBV18	TRBD1	TGTGCCAGCTCACCAGGGACAGGGGTTGCTGAAGCTTTCTTT	CASSPGTGVAEAFF
-	TRBJ1-3	TRBV7-2	-	TGTGCCAGCAGCCCATACAGAACTGGAAACACCATATATTTT	CASSPYRTGNTIYF
-	TRBJ2-7	TRBV19	TRBD2	TGTGCCAGTAGTATCACCGGGACTAGCGGGACCTACGAGCAGTACTTC	CASSITGTSGTYEQYF
-	TRBJ2-3	TRBV11-3	-	TGTGCCAGCAGCTTAGATCTGAGGGATACGCAGTATTTT	CASSLDLRDTQYF
-	TRBJ1-1	TRBV7-6	-	TGTGCCAGCAGCGAACAAGACTACGGAGGGACTGAAGCTTTCTTT	CASSEQDYGGTEAFF
-	TRBJ1-1	TRBV4-3	TRBD1	TGCGCCAGCAGCCCAAGGACAGGGCGGACTGAAGCTTTCTTT	CASSPRTGRTEAFF
few	TRBJ1-2	TRBV4-1	TRBD1	TGCGCCAGCAGCCAAGTCACAGGGGCTAACTATGGCTACACCTTC	CASSQVTGANYGYTF
-	TRBJ2-1	TRBV12-3/TRBV12-4	TRBD1	TGTGCCAGCAGTCAGGGGGCGGTTGGTGAGCAGTTCTTC	CASSQGAVGEQFF
-	TRBJ2-1	TRBV3-1/TRBV3-2	-	TGTGCCAGCAGCTTGATTCTAGACAATGAGCAGTTCTTC	CASSLILDNEQFF
once	TRBJ2-5	TRBV2	TRBD1	TGTGCCAGCAGTCTCTGGGACAGTCCGGAGACCCAGTACTTC	CASSLWDSPETQYF
-	TRBJ2-5	TRBV7-8	-	TGTGCCAGCAGCTTATCGTCGACAGAGCAAGAGACCCAGTACTTC	CASSLSSTEQETQYF
-	TRBJ1-3	TRBV18	-	TGTGCCAGCTCACCTGCGGGGACTGGAAACACCATATATTTT	CASSPAGTGNTIYF
-	TRBJ2-1	TRBV19	-	TGTGCCAGTAGTATAGATCATCTGTACAATGAGCAGTTCTTC	CASSIDHLYNEQFF
-	TRBJ1-5	TRBV11-1	-	TGTGCCAGCAGCTTCGGAGAGAACCAGCCCCAGCATTTT	CASSFGENQPQHF
-	TRBJ1-1	TRBV9	TRBD1	TGTGCCAGCAGCGAGACAGGGCCGAACACTGAAGCTTTCTTT	CASSETGPNTEAFF
-	TRBJ1-1	TRBV6-5	TRBD1	TGTGCCAGCAGTTACATCGCAGGGGGCGCGGACACTGAAGCTTTCTTT	CASSYIAGGADTEAFF